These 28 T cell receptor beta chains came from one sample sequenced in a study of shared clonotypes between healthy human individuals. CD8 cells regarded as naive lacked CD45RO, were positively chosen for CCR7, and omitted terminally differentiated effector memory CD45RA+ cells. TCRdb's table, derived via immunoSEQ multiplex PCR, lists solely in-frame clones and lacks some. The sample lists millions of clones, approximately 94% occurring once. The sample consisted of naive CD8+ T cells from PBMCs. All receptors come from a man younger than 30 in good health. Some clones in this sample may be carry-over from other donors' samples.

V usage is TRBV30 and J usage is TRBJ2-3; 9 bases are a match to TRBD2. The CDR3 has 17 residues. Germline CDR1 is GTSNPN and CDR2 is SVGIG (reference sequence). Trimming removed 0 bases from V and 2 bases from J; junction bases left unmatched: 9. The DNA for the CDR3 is TGTGCCTGGAGTGTATGGGCTAGCGGGATCAACACAGATACGCAGTATTTT. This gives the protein CAWSVWASGINTDTQYF.

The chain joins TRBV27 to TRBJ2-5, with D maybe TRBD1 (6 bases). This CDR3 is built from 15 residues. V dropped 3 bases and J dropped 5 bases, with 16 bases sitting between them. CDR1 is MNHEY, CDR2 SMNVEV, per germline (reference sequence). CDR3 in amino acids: CASSLGGGGLETQYF. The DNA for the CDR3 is TGTGCCAGCAGTTTGGGTGGGGGCGGTTTGGAGACCCAGTACTTC.

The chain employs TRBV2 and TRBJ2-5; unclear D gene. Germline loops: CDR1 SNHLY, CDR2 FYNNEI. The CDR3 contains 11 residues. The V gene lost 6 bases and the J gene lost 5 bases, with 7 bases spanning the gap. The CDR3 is CASRGSETQYF. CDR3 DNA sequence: TGTGCCAGCAGAGGGTCCGAGACCCAGTACTTC.

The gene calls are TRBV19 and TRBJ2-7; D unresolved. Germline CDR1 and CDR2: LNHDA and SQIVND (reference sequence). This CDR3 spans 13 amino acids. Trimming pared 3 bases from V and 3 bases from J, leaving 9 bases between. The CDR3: CASSMTLSYEQYF. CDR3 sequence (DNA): TGTGCCAGTAGTATGACGCTAAGCTACGAGCAGTACTTC.

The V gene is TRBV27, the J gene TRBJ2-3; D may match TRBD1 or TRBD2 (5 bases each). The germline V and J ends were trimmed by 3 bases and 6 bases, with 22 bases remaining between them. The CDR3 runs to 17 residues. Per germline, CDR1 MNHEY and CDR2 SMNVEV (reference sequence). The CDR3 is CASSLIAGTKEPDTQYF. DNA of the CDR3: TGTGCCAGCAGTTTGATCGCCGGGACCAAAGAGCCCGATACGCAGTATTTT.

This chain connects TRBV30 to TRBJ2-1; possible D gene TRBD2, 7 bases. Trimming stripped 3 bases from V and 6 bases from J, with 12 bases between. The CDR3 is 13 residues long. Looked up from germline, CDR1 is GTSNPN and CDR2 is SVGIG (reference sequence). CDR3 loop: CAWRARGANEQFF. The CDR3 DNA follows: TGTGCCTGGAGGGCCCGGGGGGCCAATGAGCAGTTCTTC.

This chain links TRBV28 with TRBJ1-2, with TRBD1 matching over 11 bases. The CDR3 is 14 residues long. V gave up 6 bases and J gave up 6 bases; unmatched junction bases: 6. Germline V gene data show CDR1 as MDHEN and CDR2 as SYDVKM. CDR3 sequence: CASSPDRGLDGYTF. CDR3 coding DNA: TGTGCCAGCAGCCCGGACAGGGGGCTAGATGGCTACACCTTC.

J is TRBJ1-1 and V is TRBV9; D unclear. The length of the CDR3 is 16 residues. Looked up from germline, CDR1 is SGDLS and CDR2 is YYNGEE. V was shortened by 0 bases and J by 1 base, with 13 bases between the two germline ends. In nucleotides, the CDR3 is TGTGCCAGCAGCGTAGATGGTCGGGCGGGGAACACTGAAGCTTTCTTT. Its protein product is CASSVDGRAGNTEAFF.

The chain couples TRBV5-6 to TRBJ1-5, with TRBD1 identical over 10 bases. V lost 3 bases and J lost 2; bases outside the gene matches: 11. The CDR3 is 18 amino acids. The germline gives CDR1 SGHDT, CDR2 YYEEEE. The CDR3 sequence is CASSSPGQGPPCNQPQHF. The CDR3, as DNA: TGTGCCAGCAGCTCTCCGGGACAGGGGCCCCCCTGCAATCAGCCCCAGCATTTT.

CDR3 in DNA: TGTGCCACCTCGGGAGGCGTACCCTACGAGCAGTACTTC. Its protein is CATSGGVPYEQYF. The genes are TRBV28 and TRBJ2-7; 7 bases fit TRBD2. V was clipped by 10 bases and J by 2 bases; unmatched bases: 8. CDR3 length equals 13 residues. Germline loops: CDR1 MDHEN, CDR2 SYDVKM. The full variable domain, with the rest looked up from reference TRBV28 and TRBJ2-7, is DVKVTQSSRYLVKRTGEKVFLECVQDMDHENMFWYRQDPGLGLRLIYFSYDVKMKEKGDIPEGYSVSREKKERFSLILESASTNQTSMYLCATSGGVPYEQYFGPGTRLTVT.

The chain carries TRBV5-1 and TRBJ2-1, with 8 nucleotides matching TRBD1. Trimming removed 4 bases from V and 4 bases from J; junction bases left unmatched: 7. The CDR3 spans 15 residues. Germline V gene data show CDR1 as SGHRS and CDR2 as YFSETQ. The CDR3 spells CASSPKGQAYNEQFF. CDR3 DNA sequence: TGCGCCAGCAGCCCTAAGGGACAGGCTTACAATGAGCAGTTCTTC. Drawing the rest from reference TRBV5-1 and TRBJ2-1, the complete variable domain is KAGVTQTPRYLIKTRGQQVTLSCSPISGHRSVSWYQQTPGQGLQFLFEYFSETQRNKGNFPGRFSGRQFSNSRSEMNVSTLELGDSALYLCASSPKGQAYNEQFFGPGTRLTVL.

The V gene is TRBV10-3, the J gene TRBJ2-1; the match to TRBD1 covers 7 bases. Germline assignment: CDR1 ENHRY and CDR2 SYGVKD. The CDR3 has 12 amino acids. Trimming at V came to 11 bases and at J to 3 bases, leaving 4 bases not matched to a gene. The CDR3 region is CAAQGVYNEQFF. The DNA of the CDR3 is TGTGCCGCCCAGGGGGTCTACAATGAGCAGTTCTTC.

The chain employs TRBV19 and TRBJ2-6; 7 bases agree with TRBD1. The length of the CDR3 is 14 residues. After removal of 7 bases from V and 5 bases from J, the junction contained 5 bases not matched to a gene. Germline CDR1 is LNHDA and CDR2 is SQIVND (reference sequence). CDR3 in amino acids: CASTDRVRANVLTF. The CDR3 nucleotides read TGTGCCAGTACCGACAGGGTACGGGCCAACGTCCTGACTTTC.

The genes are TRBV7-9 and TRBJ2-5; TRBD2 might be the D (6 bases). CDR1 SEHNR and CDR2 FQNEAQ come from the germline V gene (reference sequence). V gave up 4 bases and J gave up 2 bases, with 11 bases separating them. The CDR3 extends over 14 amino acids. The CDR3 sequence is CASSSPGEQETQYF. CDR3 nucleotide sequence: TGTGCCAGCAGCTCGCCGGGAGAACAAGAGACCCAGTACTTC. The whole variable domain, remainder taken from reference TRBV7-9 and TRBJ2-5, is DTGVSQNPRHKITKRGQNVTFRCDPISEHNRLYWYRQTLGQGPEFLTYFQNEAQLEKSRLLSDRFSAERPKGSFSTLEIQRTEQGDSAMYLCASSSPGEQETQYFGPGTRLLVL.

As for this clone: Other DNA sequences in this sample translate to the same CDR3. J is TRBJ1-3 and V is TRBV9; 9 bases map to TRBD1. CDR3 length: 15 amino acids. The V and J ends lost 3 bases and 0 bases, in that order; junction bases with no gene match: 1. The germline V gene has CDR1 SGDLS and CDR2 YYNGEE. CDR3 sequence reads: CASSATGGSGNTIYF. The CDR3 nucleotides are TGTGCCAGCAGCGCGACAGGGGGCTCTGGAAACACCATATATTTT.

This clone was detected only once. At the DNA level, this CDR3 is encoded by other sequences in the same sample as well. Here the CDR3 DNA reads TGTGCCAGCAGTTTAGCTAGCGGGAGCTACAATGAGCAGTTCTTC. Translating gives CASSLASGSYNEQFF. V is TRBV27 and J is TRBJ2-1; TRBD2 aligns across 10 bases. CDR3 length equals 15 residues. Germline values: CDR1 MNHEY, CDR2 SMNVEV (reference sequence). J was trimmed by 3 bases and V by 2 bases; bases with no gene match: 1.

The CDR3 protein is CASSPRTAITTQYF. In DNA, the CDR3 is TGTGCCAGCAGCCCCCGGACAGCAATTACGACCCAGTACTTC. This chain connects TRBV9 to TRBJ2-5, with D perhaps TRBD1 (6 bases). CDR3 length: 14 residues. Germline CDR1 reads SGDLS; CDR2 reads YYNGEE. V lost 4 bases, J lost 7 bases, and 17 bases lay in between.

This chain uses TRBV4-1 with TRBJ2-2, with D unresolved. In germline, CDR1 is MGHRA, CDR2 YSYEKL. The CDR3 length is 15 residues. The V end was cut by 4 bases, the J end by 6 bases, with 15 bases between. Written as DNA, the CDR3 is TGCGCCAGCAGCCGGGCCCTCTCTCTAGCCGGGGAGCTGTTTTTT. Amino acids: CASSRALSLAGELFF.

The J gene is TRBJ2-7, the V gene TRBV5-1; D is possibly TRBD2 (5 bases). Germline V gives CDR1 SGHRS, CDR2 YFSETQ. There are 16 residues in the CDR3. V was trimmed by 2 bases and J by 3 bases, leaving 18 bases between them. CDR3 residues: CASSFGLRDPLYEQYF. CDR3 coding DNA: TGCGCCAGCAGCTTCGGACTCAGAGATCCCCTCTACGAGCAGTACTTC.

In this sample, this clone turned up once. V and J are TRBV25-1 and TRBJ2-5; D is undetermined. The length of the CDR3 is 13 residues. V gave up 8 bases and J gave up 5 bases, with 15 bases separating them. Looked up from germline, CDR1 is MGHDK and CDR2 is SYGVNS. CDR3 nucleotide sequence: TGTGCCAGCGGACCTCGAATAGGGGAGACCCAGTACTTC. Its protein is CASGPRIGETQYF.

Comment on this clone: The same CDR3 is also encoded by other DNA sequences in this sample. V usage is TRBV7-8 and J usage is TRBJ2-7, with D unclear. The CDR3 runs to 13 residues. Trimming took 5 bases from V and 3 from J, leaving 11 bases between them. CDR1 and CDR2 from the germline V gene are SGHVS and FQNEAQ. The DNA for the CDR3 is TGTGCCAGCAGCCTCAGGAGAAACTACGAGCAGTACTTC. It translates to CASSLRRNYEQYF.

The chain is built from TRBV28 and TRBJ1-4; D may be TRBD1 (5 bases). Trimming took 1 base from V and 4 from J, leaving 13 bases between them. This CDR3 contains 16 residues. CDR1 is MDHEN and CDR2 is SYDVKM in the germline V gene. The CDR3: CASSLYGDGNNEKLFF. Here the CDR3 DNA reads TGTGCCAGCAGTTTATATGGGGACGGAAATAATGAAAAACTGTTTTTT.

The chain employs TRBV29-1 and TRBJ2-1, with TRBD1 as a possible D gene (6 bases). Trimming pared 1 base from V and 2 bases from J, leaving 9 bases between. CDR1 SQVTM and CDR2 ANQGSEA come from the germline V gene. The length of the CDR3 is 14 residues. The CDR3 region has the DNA TGCAGCGTTGAAGGGACAGTTCCCTACAATGAGCAGTTCTTC. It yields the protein CSVEGTVPYNEQFF.

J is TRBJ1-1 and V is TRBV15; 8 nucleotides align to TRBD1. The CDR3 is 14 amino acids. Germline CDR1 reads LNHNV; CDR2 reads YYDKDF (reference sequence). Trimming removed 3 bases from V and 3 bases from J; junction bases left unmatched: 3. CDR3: CATSRTGEDTEAFF. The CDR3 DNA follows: TGTGCCACCAGCAGGACAGGGGAGGACACTGAAGCTTTCTTT.

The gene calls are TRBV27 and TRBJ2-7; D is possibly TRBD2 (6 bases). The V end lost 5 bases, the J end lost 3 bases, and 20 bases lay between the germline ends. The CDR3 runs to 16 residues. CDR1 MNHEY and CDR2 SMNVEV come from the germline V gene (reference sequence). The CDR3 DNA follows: TGTGCCAGCAGTCCCTCCCGGGGGAGATTGTACTACGAGCAGTACTTC. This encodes CASSPSRGRLYYEQYF.

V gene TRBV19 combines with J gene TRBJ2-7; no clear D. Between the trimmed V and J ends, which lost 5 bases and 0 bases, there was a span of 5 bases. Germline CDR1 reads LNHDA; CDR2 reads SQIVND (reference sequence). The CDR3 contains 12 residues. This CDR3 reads CASSQSSYEQYF. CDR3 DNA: TGTGCCAGTAGTCAGAGCTCCTACGAGCAGTACTTC.

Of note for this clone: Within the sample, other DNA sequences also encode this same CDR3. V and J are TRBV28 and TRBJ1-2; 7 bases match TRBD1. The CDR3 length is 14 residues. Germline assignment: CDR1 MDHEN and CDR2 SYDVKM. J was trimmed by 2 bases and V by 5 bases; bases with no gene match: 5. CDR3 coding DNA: TGTGCCAGCAGTCCCCCGGGACAGAACTATGGCTACACCTTC. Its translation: CASSPPGQNYGYTF.

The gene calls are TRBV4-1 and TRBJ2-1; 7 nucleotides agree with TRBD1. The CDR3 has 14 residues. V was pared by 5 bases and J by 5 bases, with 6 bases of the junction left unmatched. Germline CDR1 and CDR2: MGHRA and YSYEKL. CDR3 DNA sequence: TGCGCCAGCAGCATCCGGGACAGAAACAATGAGCAGTTCTTC. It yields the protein CASSIRDRNNEQFF.